This passage covers 14 T cell receptor beta chains from one sample sequenced in a study of blood T cell repertoires in COVID-19 (dated by TCRdb to the early 2020s). Library preparation was by the immunoSEQ multiplex PCR assay. TCRdb's version of the immuneACCESS table is confined to in-frame rearrangements and falls short of the full clone set. An unresolved V gene accounts for under half of the shortfall where checked; the remainder is of unknown origin. The sample yields 200,000 to 250,000 clones; around 83% were counted once. Approximately 6.5% of the sample rests with the top ten. The sample comprised PBMCs or T cells enriched from blood (not recorded which). Every receptor here comes from a woman in her thirties or forties who had recovered from COVID-19.

This clone has only a few counts. The chain joins TRBV7-3 to TRBJ2-3; 8 bases map to TRBD2. CDR1 is SGHTA and CDR2 is FQGTGA in the germline V gene. V shed 2 bases and J 0 bases; nucleotides not matched to a gene: 7. The CDR3 runs to 17 residues. CDR3 sequence reads: CASSLGVGLASTDTQYF. The CDR3 DNA reads as TGTGCCAGCAGCTTAGGGGTCGGACTAGCTAGCACAGATACGCAGTATTTT.

The rearrangement uses TRBV12-3 or TRBV12-4 and TRBJ2-1, with 8 bases fitting TRBD2. CDR3 size: 13 residues. The V segment lost 6 bases and the J segment 8 bases; nucleotides outside the gene matches: 6. The CDR3 region is CASRPSGSYEQFF. As DNA, the CDR3 is TGTGCCAGCAGACCCAGCGGGAGTTATGAGCAGTTCTTC.

The rearrangement links TRBV7-9 to TRBJ1-1; D is undetermined. Trimming stripped 2 bases from V and 3 bases from J, with 10 bases between. The germline V gene has CDR1 SEHNR and CDR2 FQNEAQ (reference sequence). The CDR3 covers 14 residues. Written as DNA, the CDR3 is TGTGCCAGCAGCTTAAGGCAGGAATACACTGAAGCTTTCTTT. Encoded protein: CASSLRQEYTEAFF.

The rearrangement joins TRBV1 to TRBJ2-2; the table's TRBD2 call for D was not verified on the DNA. TRBV1 constitutes a pseudogene. The CDR3 covers 15 residues. In DNA form, the CDR3 reads TGCACCAGCAGCGCTAGCGGGAGGGCCACCGGGGAGCTGTTTTTT. Protein: CTSSASGRATGELFF.

The chain recombines TRBV30 with TRBJ2-2, with 12 bases aligning to TRBD2. Trimming took 6 bases from V and 0 from J; bases not matched to a gene: 14. CDR3 length: 19 amino acids. Germline-derived CDR1 and CDR2 are GTSNPN and SVGIG (reference sequence). CDR3 protein: CACSKGWTSGIANTGELFF. CDR3 sequence (DNA): TGTGCCTGCTCAAAAGGGTGGACTAGCGGGATCGCGAACACCGGGGAGCTGTTTTTT.

The chain couples TRBV29-1 to TRBJ2-5, with 8 bases lining up with TRBD2. V shed 2 bases, J shed 7 bases, and the junction held 21 bases outside the gene matches. The CDR3 consists of 18 residues. Germline CDR1 reads SQVTM; CDR2 reads ANQGSEA. CDR3 protein: CSVETSAARREAPGTQYF. CDR3 DNA sequence: TGCAGCGTTGAAACGAGTGCTGCTAGGCGGGAGGCCCCTGGGACCCAGTACTTC.

The chain links TRBV5-6 to TRBJ1-4; 8 nucleotides match TRBD1. The CDR3 totals 14 residues. CDR1 and CDR2 (germline): SGHDT, YYEEEE. Trimming removed 4 bases from V and 8 bases from J; junction bases left unmatched: 7. CDR3 sequence reads: CASSRGQGGEKLFF. CDR3 DNA: TGTGCCAGCAGCCGAGGACAGGGCGGCGAAAAACTGTTTTTT.

The V call is TRBV7-3, the J call TRBJ2-5; D is unclear. The CDR3 has 13 amino acids. The germline V gene encodes CDR1 SGHTA and CDR2 FQGTGA. V lost 5 bases, J lost 2 bases, and 9 bases lay in between. CDR3 residues: CASSDSPQETQYF. The CDR3 bases are TGTGCCAGCAGCGACTCTCCGCAAGAGACCCAGTACTTC. Full variable domain (outside the CDR3, taken from reference TRBV7-3 and TRBJ2-5): GAGVSQTPSNKVTEKGKYVELRCDPISGHTALYWYRQSLGQGPEFLIYFQGTGAADDSGLPNDRFFAVRPEGSVSTLKIQRTERGDSAVYLCASSDSPQETQYFGPGTRLLVL.

This chain joins TRBV12-3 or TRBV12-4 and TRBJ1-2; D may be TRBD1 (5 bases). Trimming removed 8 bases at V and 5 bases at J, with 9 bases between. The CDR3 totals 11 residues. The CDR3 DNA is TGTGCCAGCGGGGCGGTATATGGCTACACCTTC. It translates to CASGAVYGYTF.

The rearrangement joins TRBV28 to TRBJ2-2, with 12 bases fitting TRBD2. Losses at the gene ends were 2 bases for V and 4 bases for J; bases not matched to a gene: 5. This CDR3 has 17 residues. The germline V gene has CDR1 MDHEN and CDR2 SYDVKM. The chain's CDR3 is CASSLLAGGRGTGELFF. For the CDR3, the DNA is TGTGCCAGCAGTTTACTAGCGGGAGGGAGGGGCACCGGGGAGCTGTTTTTT. Drawing the rest from reference TRBV28 and TRBJ2-2, the complete variable domain is DVKVTQSSRYLVKRTGEKVFLECVQDMDHENMFWYRQDPGLGLRLIYFSYDVKMKEKGDIPEGYSVSREKKERFSLILESASTNQTSMYLCASSLLAGGRGTGELFFGEGSRLTVL.

A note on this clone: The identical CDR3 is also encoded by other nucleotide sequences in the sample. V and J are TRBV3-1 (or the pseudogene TRBV3-2) and TRBJ2-7; TRBD1 matches 7 bases. With 2 bases clipped from V and 1 base from J, the junction kept 2 bases outside the gene matches. The CDR3 loop spans 14 amino acids. Germline V lookup: CDR1 LGHDT, CDR2 YNNKEL (reference sequence). CDR3 coding DNA: TGTGCCAGCAGCCAACGGGGACAGTCCTACGAGCAGTACTTC. It codes for CASSQRGQSYEQYF.

The chain joins TRBV27 to TRBJ2-5; D gene ambiguous. The CDR3 runs 14 residues. The germline V gene has CDR1 MNHEY and CDR2 SMNVEV (reference sequence). V dropped 5 bases and J dropped 5 bases, with 15 bases sitting between them. In nucleotides, the CDR3 is TGTGCCAGCAGTCCCCAGGTGGCCGCGGAGACCCAGTACTTC. This gives the protein CASSPQVAAETQYF.

This chain links TRBV27 with TRBJ2-5; TRBD1 agrees at 11 bases. V lost 5 bases, J lost 4 bases, and 6 bases stayed unmatched. Germline V gives CDR1 MNHEY, CDR2 SMNVEV (reference sequence). CDR3 length: 15 amino acids. The DNA of the CDR3 is TGTGCCAGCAGTCAGGGACAGGGGGGCGGAGAGACCCAGTACTTC. It translates to CASSQGQGGGETQYF.

This sequence joins TRBV21-1 and TRBJ1-6; TRBD1, the table's D call, was not compared with the DNA. TRBV21-1 is an annotated pseudogene. There are 17 residues in the CDR3. The CDR3 here is CASSKEDRDACNSPLHF. CDR3 nucleotide sequence: TGTGCCAGCAGCAAAGAGGACAGGGACGCCTGTAATTCACCCCTCCACTTT.